The subject of this entry is one TCR beta chain. No cognate antigen has been identified for it. Qualities for individual bases were not recorded, and no much larger clone is one base off. The time point label of this sample denotes: baseline before oral tofacitinib. Lesional scalp punch biopsies and peripheral blood were obtained from alopecia areata patients. PBMCs were isolated by density centrifugation and stained for CD3, CD4 and CD8, and CD4+ and CD8+ T cells were sorted on a FACSAria. The library was made by the immunoSEQ multiplex PCR assay. RNA was extracted from all samples and reverse transcribed into cDNA as template for TCR sequencing. First-strand cDNA was synthesized with SuperScript III using a 2:1 mix of oligo-dT and random hexamers. A synthetic immune receptor repertoire was used to measure amplification bias, and any remaining bias was corrected computationally. The study's own analysis went as follows. Raw reads were preprocessed to remove errors, and CDR3 was defined by IMGT conventions from the conserved cysteine to phenylalanine. To get clonality, Shannon entropy was normalized by log2 of the number of productive unique TCRs and the result was subtracted from 1. Whether each scalp clone was CD4 or CD8 was inferred by checking scalp TCRbeta sequences against the CD4 and CD8 repertoires from sorted blood. TCRdb mirrors the immuneACCESS table, restricted to in-frame sequences. Some clones are absent from its copies; in checked studies, under half trace to an unresolved V gene, and the reason for the others is unknown. That table gives V, J and clone size, and the DNA gave D and trimming. This sample has some 150,000 clones in its table, and approximately 70% of those were observed once. About 10% of the sample is taken by the ten largest.

The data were obtained in a study of CD8+ T cells in alopecia areata (dated by TCRdb to the late 2010s). A note on the overall study: Treated patients were enrolled in an open-label pilot trial of oral tofacitinib, 5 to 10 mg twice daily, for moderate-to-severe alopecia areata. Tofacitinib was administered for 6 to 18 months, and 6 months of follow-up off drug were then conducted to assess delayed response and recurrence. The study used high-throughput TCRbeta sequencing to examine T cell clonal expansion in alopecia areata, in both the C3H/HeJ mouse model and human patients. On the human side, TCRbeta sequencing was run on scalp tissue and on sorted CD4+ and CD8+ peripheral blood T cells from healthy controls and from alopecia areata patients with either patchy or totalis/universalis disease. Tofacitinib-treated patients had biopsies at baseline and at 4 and 24 weeks of treatment, with a later scalp biopsy in several patients. Scalp clonality was compared across normal scalp (n=4), patchy alopecia areata scalp (n=8), and alopecia totalis/universalis scalp (n=8). RNA was obtained with the PAXgene miRNA kit for fixed scalp, the miRNeasy kit for PBMCs, and the RNeasy kit for mouse skin. immunoSEQ multiplex PCR using 35 Vbeta forward primers and 13 Jbeta reverse primers was used to amplify TCRbeta CDR3 regions.

Results the study describes overall, beyond this receptor: Shared TCR sequences between patients were less evident than in mice, which may be partly attributable to HLA diversity in the patient population. Scalp TCR repertoire analysis is complicated because resident alphabeta T cells in normal human skin are also sequenced, whereas mouse skin is dominated by gammadelta T cells. Lesional scalp, especially in alopecia totalis/universalis, showed higher clonality and more expanded CD8+ clones than normal scalp, suggesting antigenic drive.

This sequence originates from a human donor with alopecia areata. Source: CD8+ T cells sorted from blood, taken at week 0.

The CDR3 protein sequence reads: CASSMGHPSGNTIYF. The nucleotide sequence is given as TGTGCCAGCAGCATGGGACACCCCTCTGGAAACACCATATATTTT. The chain employs TRBV7-9 and TRBJ1-3; D gene: possibly TRBD1, on 6 matching bases. Its CDR3 holds 15 amino acids, cysteine through phenylalanine. Solely the CDR3 DNA is kept, with 45 bases framed from the first base. Via the germline V gene (reference sequence), CDR1 is SEHNR and CDR2 FQNEAQ. V loses 5 bases, J loses 0 bases, and the germline ends lie 11 bases apart.